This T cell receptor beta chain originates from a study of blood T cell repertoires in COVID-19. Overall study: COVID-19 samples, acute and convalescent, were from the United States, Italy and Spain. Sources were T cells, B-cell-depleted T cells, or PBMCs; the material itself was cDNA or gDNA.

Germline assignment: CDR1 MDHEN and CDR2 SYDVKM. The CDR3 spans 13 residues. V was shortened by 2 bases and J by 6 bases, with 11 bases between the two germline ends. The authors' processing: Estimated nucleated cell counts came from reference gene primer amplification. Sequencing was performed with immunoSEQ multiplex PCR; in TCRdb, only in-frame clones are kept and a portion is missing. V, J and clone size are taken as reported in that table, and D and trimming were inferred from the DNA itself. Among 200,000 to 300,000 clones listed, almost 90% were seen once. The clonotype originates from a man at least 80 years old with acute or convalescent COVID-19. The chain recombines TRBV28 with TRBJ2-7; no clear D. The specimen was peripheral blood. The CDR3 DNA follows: TGTGCCAGCAGTTTAAATCCCCTCCGCGAGCAGTACTTC. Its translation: CASSLNPLREQYF.